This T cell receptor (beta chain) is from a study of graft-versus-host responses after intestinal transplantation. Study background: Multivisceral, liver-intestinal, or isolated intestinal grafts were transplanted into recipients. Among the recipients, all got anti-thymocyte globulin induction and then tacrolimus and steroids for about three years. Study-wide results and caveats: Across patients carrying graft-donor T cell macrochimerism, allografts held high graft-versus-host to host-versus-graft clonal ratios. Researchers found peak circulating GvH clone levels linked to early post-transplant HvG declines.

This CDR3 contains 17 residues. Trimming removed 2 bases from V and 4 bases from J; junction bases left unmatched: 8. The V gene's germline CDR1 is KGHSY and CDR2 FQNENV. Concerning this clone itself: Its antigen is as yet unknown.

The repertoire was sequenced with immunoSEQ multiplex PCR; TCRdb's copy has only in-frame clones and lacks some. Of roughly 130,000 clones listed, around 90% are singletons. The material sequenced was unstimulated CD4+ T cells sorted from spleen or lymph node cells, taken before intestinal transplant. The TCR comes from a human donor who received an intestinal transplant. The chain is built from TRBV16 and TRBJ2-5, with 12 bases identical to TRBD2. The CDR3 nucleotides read TGTGCCAGCAGCCAAGGACTAGCGGGAAGGACGGGAGAGACCCAGTACTTC. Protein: CASSQGLAGRTGETQYF.